This TCR beta chain was sequenced during a study of shared clonotypes between healthy human individuals. The CDR3 length is 14 residues. Germline V lookup: CDR1 SGHVS, CDR2 FQNEAQ. V was cut by 5 bases and J by 1 base, with 11 bases left in between. This clone was counted at least ten times. Data came from immunoSEQ multiplex PCR; TCRdb stores just in-frame clones and leaves some out. Found here are 90,000 to 100,000 clones, over 40% of them singletons; the top ten hold about 15%. The sample consisted of PBMCs. The V gene is TRBV7-8, the J gene TRBJ1-1, with a tentative D call TRBD1 (6 bases). The sequence came from a woman in her thirties or forties in good health. Some clones in this sample may be carry-over from other donors' samples. This CDR3 is CASSRTEANTEAFF. The CDR3, as DNA: TGTGCCAGCAGCCGGACAGAGGCGAACACTGAAGCTTTCTTT.